These 28 T cell receptor beta chains share one sample of origin, sequenced in a study of T cell repertoires in cytomegalovirus infection. TCRdb re-derived calls from the reads in MiXCR, one entry per CDR3 protein. This table holds some 97,000 distinct CDR3 sequences, more than 20% found once. Material: CD8+ T cells from PBMCs. These receptors were obtained from a human donor in good health (CMV status not recorded). Some clones in this sample may be carry-over from other donors' samples.

This clonotype was seen more than once but under ten times. The chain joins TRBV28 to TRBJ1-1; 10 bases are shared with TRBD1. The CDR3 extends over 12 amino acids. The V and J ends lost 4 bases and 10 bases, in that order; junction bases with no gene match: 3. Germline V gene lookup returns CDR1 MDHEN and CDR2 SYDVKM. DNA of the CDR3: TGTGCCAGCAGTTCCCGGACAGGGGGAGCTTTCTTT. It translates to CASSSRTGGAFF.

The genes are TRBV7-9 and TRBJ1-5, with D unclear. CDR3 length: 13 residues. Trimming removed 2 bases from V and 8 bases from J, with 10 bases in between. The germline gives CDR1 SEHNR, CDR2 FQNEAQ (reference sequence). CDR3 DNA: TGTGCCAGCAGCTTACGTCGGGATGAGCCCCAGCATTTT. Amino acid sequence: CASSLRRDEPQHF.

This clonotype was counted only a few times. The chain employs TRBV4-3 and TRBJ1-1; no firm D call. Trimming left V 0 bases short and J 1 base short, with 6 bases between. The CDR3 extends over 14 amino acids. Per the germline V gene, CDR1 is LGHNA and CDR2 is YSLEER. CDR3 region: CASSQDWENTEAFF. CDR3 DNA: TGCGCCAGCAGCCAAGATTGGGAGAACACTGAAGCTTTCTTT.

The chain combines TRBV7-3 with TRBJ2-5; tentatively, D is TRBD2 (5 bases). This CDR3 region has 13 residues. Germline CDR1 and CDR2: SGHTA and FQGTGA. Deletions cut 6 bases from V and 1 base from J, with 9 bases between. This chain's CDR3 is CASRADSQETQYF. CDR3 bases: TGTGCCAGCAGGGCGGACTCCCAAGAGACCCAGTACTTC. Together with reference TRBV7-3 and TRBJ2-5, the CDR3 gives the full variable domain: GAGVSQTPSNKVTEKGKYVELRCDPISGHTALYWYRQSLGQGPEFLIYFQGTGAADDSGLPNDRFFAVRPEGSVSTLKIQRTERGDSAVYLCASRADSQETQYFGPGTRLLVL.

The rearrangement uses TRBV28 and TRBJ2-5; 12 bases align to TRBD2. The CDR3 consists of 16 residues. In germline, CDR1 is MDHEN, CDR2 SYDVKM. V dropped 6 bases and J dropped 3; count of bases not matched to a gene: 8. For the CDR3, the DNA is TGTGCCAGCAGCGGGCTAGCGGGGGGGCATGAAGAGACCCAGTACTTC. Encoded protein: CASSGLAGGHEETQYF. Variable domain in full (rest from reference TRBV28 and TRBJ2-5): DVKVTQSSRYLVKRTGEKVFLECVQDMDHENMFWYRQDPGLGLRLIYFSYDVKMKEKGDIPEGYSVSREKKERFSLILESASTNQTSMYLCASSGLAGGHEETQYFGPGTRLLVL.

This clonotype was seen many times. The rearrangement uses TRBV7-2 and TRBJ2-7; D call uncertain. The CDR3 is made up of 12 amino acids. Trimming removed 5 bases at V and 5 bases at J, with 10 bases between. Per germline, CDR1 SGHTA and CDR2 FQGNSA. This chain's CDR3 is CASSPRSHEQYF. The CDR3 DNA reads as TGTGCCAGCAGCCCTAGGAGCCACGAGCAGTACTTC.

This chain connects TRBV20-1 to TRBJ2-1; D is unresolved. The V gene's germline CDR1 is DFQATT and CDR2 SNEGSKA (reference sequence). The V end was cut by 3 bases, the J end by 0 bases, with 9 bases between. The CDR3 has 14 amino acids. CDR3 sequence reads: CSARETSSYNEQFF. The CDR3 nucleotides are TGCAGTGCTAGGGAAACAAGCTCCTACAATGAGCAGTTCTTC.

The V call is TRBV11-2, the J call TRBJ2-7, with D unresolved. From germline, CDR1 is SGHAT and CDR2 FQNNGV. Trimming removed 5 bases from V and 5 bases from J, with 31 bases in between. The CDR3 totals 19 residues. CDR3 sequence: CASSPERWESNTLLDEQYF. In DNA, the CDR3 is TGTGCCAGCAGCCCGGAAAGGTGGGAATCGAACACCCTACTCGACGAGCAGTACTTC. Drawing the rest from reference TRBV11-2 and TRBJ2-7, the complete variable domain is EAGVAQSPRYKIIEKRQSVAFWCNPISGHATLYWYQQILGQGPKLLIQFQNNGVVDDSQLPKDRFSAERLKGVDSTLKIQPAKLEDSAVYLCASSPERWESNTLLDEQYFGPGTRLTVT.

This clonotype came up a few times. The chain recombines TRBV6-2 or TRBV6-3 with TRBJ2-1, with unresolved D. V was trimmed by 5 bases and J by 8 bases, leaving 10 bases between them. This CDR3 is built from 12 residues. Germline V CDR1 and CDR2: MNHEY, SVGEGT. The chain's CDR3 is CASSASGDEQFF. The CDR3 coding sequence is TGTGCCAGCAGTGCTAGTGGGGATGAGCAGTTCTTC.

This clonotype was counted a few times. The chain uses TRBV4-1 and TRBJ2-2; D is unresolved. Between the trimmed V and J ends, which lost 1 base and 3 bases, there was a span of 12 bases. The CDR3 extends over 16 amino acids. Looked up from germline, CDR1 is MGHRA and CDR2 is YSYEKL. The CDR3 DNA reads TGCGCCAGCAGCCAAGGGCAGCCTCTCGACACCGGGGAGCTGTTTTTT. It is translated as CASSQGQPLDTGELFF.

The J gene is TRBJ2-4, the V gene TRBV11-2; 8 bases agree with TRBD2. Germline lookup yields CDR1 SGHAT and CDR2 FQNNGV. This CDR3 is 15 amino acids long. The V and J ends lost 5 bases and 7 bases, in that order; junction bases with no gene match: 10. This CDR3 is CASSLPTGGGNIQYF. As DNA, the CDR3 is TGTGCCAGCAGCCTTCCGACGGGGGGGGGGAACATTCAGTACTTC.

The J gene is TRBJ2-3, the V gene TRBV29-1; the D is unclear. The germline V gene has CDR1 SQVTM and CDR2 ANQGSEA. V dropped 5 bases and J dropped 4 bases, with 10 bases sitting between them. This CDR3 comprises 12 residues. DNA of the CDR3: TGCAGCGTTCCCCTTCAGGCAGATACGCAGTATTTT. The encoded protein is CSVPLQADTQYF.

Many counts were recorded for this clonotype. The chain uses TRBV5-8 and TRBJ2-7; no clear D gene. V was trimmed by 0 bases and J by 2 bases, leaving 6 bases between them. Germline V lookup: CDR1 SGHTS, CDR2 YDEGEE. The CDR3 loop spans 13 amino acids. CDR3: CASSLGPTYEQYF. The CDR3 coding sequence is TGTGCCAGCAGCTTGGGTCCGACCTACGAGCAGTACTTC.

This clonotype was counted many times. The chain carries TRBV28 and TRBJ2-7; D unclear. This CDR3 has 13 residues. Looked up from germline, CDR1 is MDHEN and CDR2 is SYDVKM. The germline V and J ends were trimmed by 6 bases and 1 base, with 10 bases remaining between them. CDR3 DNA: TGTGCCAGCAGAAAGACGGAGTCCTACGAGCAGTACTTC. Translated: CASRKTESYEQYF.

This clonotype was detected ten times or more. The CDR3 DNA reads as TGTGCCAGCAGCCAAGCTCTAGCGAGCTCCTACGAGCAGTACTTC. Its protein product is CASSQALASSYEQYF. The rearrangement links TRBV4-2 to TRBJ2-7; possible D gene TRBD2, 6 bases. CDR1 is LGHNA, CDR2 YNFKEQ, per germline. Trimming removed 1 base from V and 0 bases from J, with 10 bases in between. This CDR3 spans 15 amino acids.

The chain recombines TRBV6-2 or TRBV6-3 with TRBJ2-1; the D gene could be TRBD1 or TRBD2 (5 bases each). CDR3 length equals 13 residues. CDR1 MNHEY and CDR2 SVGEGT come from the germline V gene. Trimming pared 10 bases from V and 8 bases from J, leaving 18 bases between. CDR3 amino acids: CATTVRARDEQFF. The CDR3 DNA is TGTGCCACAACTGTGAGGGCCAGGGATGAGCAGTTCTTC.

This clonotype has just a few counts. The J gene is TRBJ2-1, the V gene TRBV28, with D hard to call. Trimming removed 0 bases at V and 5 bases at J, with 11 bases between. The CDR3 extends over 15 amino acids. Germline assignment: CDR1 MDHEN and CDR2 SYDVKM. The CDR3 DNA reads as TGTGCCAGCAGTTTATGGGGCGGTAACAACAATGAGCAGTTCTTC. Its protein product is CASSLWGGNNNEQFF.

On this clonotype itself: The junction does not match germline at one end; this may be a read error. The genes are TRBV12-5 and TRBJ2-2; possibly TRBD1 or TRBD2 for D (6 bases each). Germline CDR1 and CDR2: LGHNT and FRNRAP. The CDR3 runs to 15 residues. This CDR3 reads CAGGLGGQNTGELFF. The CDR3 bases are TGTGCTGGTGGTTTGGGGGGACAGAACACCGGGGAGCTGTTTTTT.

The gene calls are TRBV7-6 and TRBJ2-7; 9 positions match TRBD1. CDR3 length equals 14 residues. V lost 2 bases to trimming and J lost 4 bases; unmatched junction nucleotides: 3. In germline, CDR1 is SGHVS, CDR2 FNYEAQ. The DNA of the CDR3 is TGTGCCAGCAGCTTAACCGGGACAGGGTACGAGCAGTACTTC. It is translated as CASSLTGTGYEQYF.

This clonotype was counted only a few times. The genes are TRBV6-2 or TRBV6-3 and TRBJ2-7; D remains ambiguous. The CDR3 has 12 residues. In germline, CDR1 is MNHEY, CDR2 SVGEGT. V dropped 7 bases and J dropped 2 bases, with 9 bases sitting between them. CDR3 in amino acids: CASNAVPYEQYF. In nucleotides, the CDR3 is TGTGCCAGCAACGCCGTTCCCTACGAGCAGTACTTC.

In this sample, this clonotype turned up a few times. The genes are TRBV29-1 and TRBJ1-2, with 7 bases fitting TRBD1. Germline lookup yields CDR1 SQVTM and CDR2 ANQGSEA. The CDR3 contains 14 residues. V shed 3 bases and J 2 bases; nucleotides not matched to a gene: 6. The CDR3 reads CSVDVTGYNYGYTF. The CDR3 DNA reads TGCAGCGTTGATGTGACAGGGTACAACTATGGCTACACCTTC.

This clonotype was recorded many times. The CDR3 DNA sequence: TGCGCCAGCAGCCAAGTTCGGGGGCAGAACACCGGGGAGCTGTTTTTT. Amino acid sequence: CASSQVRGQNTGELFF. V gene TRBV4-1 combines with J gene TRBJ2-2; D tentatively reads TRBD1 or TRBD2 (6 bases each). V was shortened by 1 base and J by 1 base, with 10 bases between the two germline ends. Germline lookup yields CDR1 MGHRA and CDR2 YSYEKL. This CDR3 contains 16 residues.

In this sample, this clonotype turned up many times. This chain connects TRBV20-1 to TRBJ2-7; D remains unclear. Germline V gene sequence: CDR1 DFQATT, CDR2 SNEGSKA (reference sequence). The CDR3 contains 15 residues. Trimming shortened V by 6 bases and J by 3 bases, and 21 bases separated the two germline ends. The CDR3 reads CSAPGKSAGDYEQYF. The CDR3 nucleotides are TGCAGTGCCCCAGGCAAATCGGCAGGAGACTACGAGCAGTACTTC.

This clonotype occurred many times. The V call is TRBV7-9, the J call TRBJ2-7, with D perhaps matching TRBD1 or TRBD2 (5 bases each). Germline V CDR1 and CDR2: SEHNR, FQNEAQ (reference sequence). This CDR3 region has 16 residues. Deletions cut 4 bases from V and 0 bases from J, with 16 bases between. CDR3 protein: CASSSQVGTVSYEQYF. CDR3 in DNA: TGTGCCAGCAGCTCCCAGGTTGGGACGGTCTCCTACGAGCAGTACTTC.

This chain uses TRBV5-5 with TRBJ1-1; D is possibly TRBD1 (5 bases). Trimming shortened V by 2 bases and J by 0 bases, and 11 bases separated the two germline ends. The CDR3 loop spans 15 amino acids. CDR1 SGHKS and CDR2 YYEKEE come from the germline V gene (reference sequence). CDR3 loop: CASSLSGDMNTEAFF. In DNA, the CDR3 is TGTGCCAGCAGCTTATCGGGGGATATGAACACTGAAGCTTTCTTT.

V is TRBV7-9 and J is TRBJ1-2; tentative D call: TRBD1 (6 bases). Trimming cost V 1 base and J 2 bases, with 14 bases left between them. Germline V gene lookup returns CDR1 SEHNR and CDR2 FQNEAQ (reference sequence). This CDR3 contains 16 residues. As DNA, the CDR3 is TGTGCCAGCAGCTTAGTGACAGGCGGACTCAACTATGGCTACACCTTC. It translates to CASSLVTGGLNYGYTF. Supplemented by reference TRBV7-9 and TRBJ1-2, the full variable domain reads DTGVSQNPRHKITKRGQNVTFRCDPISEHNRLYWYRQTLGQGPEFLTYFQNEAQLEKSRLLSDRFSAERPKGSFSTLEIQRTEQGDSAMYLCASSLVTGGLNYGYTFGSGTRLTVV.

CDR3 sequence reads: CASSYYRGQETQYF. CDR3 nucleotides: TGTGCCAGCAGTTATTACAGGGGGCAAGAGACCCAGTACTTC. The V call is TRBV6-5, the J call TRBJ2-5; 8 nucleotides line up with TRBD1. V was pared by 3 bases and J by 2 bases, with 2 bases of the junction left unmatched. Per the germline V gene, CDR1 is MNHEY and CDR2 is SVGAGI. CDR3 length equals 14 residues.

This clonotype was observed a few times. The V and J genes are TRBV12-5 and TRBJ2-3; D might be TRBD2 (6 bases). Germline CDR1 and CDR2: LGHNT and FRNRAP. V was clipped by 2 bases and J by 6 bases, with 12 bases between them. CDR3 length equals 14 residues. CDR3 bases: TGTGCTAGTGGTTTGCCTCTGGAGGGGGATACGCAGTATTTT. Its translation: CASGLPLEGDTQYF. Full variable domain (outside the CDR3, taken from reference TRBV12-5 and TRBJ2-3): DARVTQTPRHKVTEMGQEVTMRCQPILGHNTVFWYRQTMMQGLELLAYFRNRAPLDDSGMPKDRFSAEMPDATLATLKIQPSEPRDSAVYFCASGLPLEGDTQYFGPGTRLTVL.